This T cell receptor (beta chain) was recovered during a study of shared clonotypes between healthy human individuals. Overall study findings and caveats: It was the non-shared clonotypes that had lower generation probabilities than clonotypes shared by all four donors.

The ends were cut back, 6 bases at V and 8 bases at J, with 23 bases in the middle. The CDR3 runs to 15 residues. Germline V lookup: CDR1 MNHEY, CDR2 SVGAGI. The assay was run at deep level. Original analysis: ImmunoSEQ supplied junction-only sequences lacking quality scores, so filtering was different. This table comes from immunoSEQ multiplex PCR, and its TCRdb copy is limited to in-frame clones, with some not included. V and J calls and clone size are as listed in that table; D and trimming were resolved from the DNA. The sample includes about 1.1 million clones, approximately 80% of them seen just once. Details on this clone: Its antigen remains unknown. Distinct nucleotide sequences in the sample also encode this CDR3.

The V and J genes are TRBV6-5 and TRBJ2-7; a weak D match, TRBD2 (6 bases). The source of this sequence is a young man in good health. Some clones in this sample may be carry-over from other donors' samples. The sequenced material came from memory CD4+ T cells from PBMCs. Subset of the sample: CD45RA-negative fraction. CDR3: CASRPDYIQGLKQYF. CDR3 DNA: TGTGCCAGCAGACCGGACTATATTCAAGGGTTGAAGCAGTACTTC.